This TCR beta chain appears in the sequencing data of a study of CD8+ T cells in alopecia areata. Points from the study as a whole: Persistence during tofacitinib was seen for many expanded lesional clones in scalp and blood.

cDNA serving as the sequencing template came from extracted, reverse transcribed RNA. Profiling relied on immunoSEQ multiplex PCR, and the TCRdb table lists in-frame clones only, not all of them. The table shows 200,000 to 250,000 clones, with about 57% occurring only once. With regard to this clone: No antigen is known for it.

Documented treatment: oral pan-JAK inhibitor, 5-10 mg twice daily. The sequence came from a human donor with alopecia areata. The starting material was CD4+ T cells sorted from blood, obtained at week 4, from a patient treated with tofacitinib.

This chain's CDR3 is CASSSPALGGPTHNEQFF. Here the CDR3 DNA reads TGCGCCAGCAGCTCCCCGGCACTGGGGGGGCCTACCCACAATGAGCAGTTCTTC. The chain couples TRBV5-1 to TRBJ2-1; D might be TRBD2 (7 bases). Germline CDR1 is SGHRS and CDR2 is YFSETQ. V lost 3 bases, J lost 5 bases, and 24 bases lay in between. This CDR3 comprises 18 residues.